This T cell receptor beta chain was sequenced for a study of T cells in Graves' hyperthyroidism and ophthalmopathy. Study-wide points: The majority of expanded thyroid clonotypes above 0.001 also appeared in blood.

This CDR3 has 14 amino acids. V was pared by 10 bases and J by 0 bases, with 5 bases of the junction left unmatched. Germline assignment: CDR1 LGHDT and CDR2 YNNKEL (reference sequence). RNA transcripts yielded amplified TCR beta CDR3 regions. The HTBI primer set was used in a first-round RT-PCR of the TCR CDR3. TCRdb processed the multiplex PCR reads anew with MiXCR; each CDR3 protein has one entry. The table includes 300,000 to 450,000 distinct CDR3 sequences, roughly 15% detected once. This clonotype has more than one count but fewer than ten. No antigen is known for it. Specimen: blood. The sequence was obtained from a woman in her thirties with Graves' hyperthyroidism that later progressed to Graves' ophthalmopathy. The gene calls are TRBV3-1 and TRBJ2-7, with 11 bases aligning to TRBD2. The CDR3 loop is CATGTSGYSYEQYF. Written as DNA, the CDR3 is TGTGCCACCGGGACTAGCGGTTACTCCTACGAGCAGTACTTC.